This TCR beta chain was recovered during a study of blood T cells in healthy people across ages. Background on the study: Capture via template switching afforded approximately one barcoded beta molecule per two T cells. General observations from the study: In the absence of known donor CMV status, changes in expanded clonotypes were possibly confounded.

Concerning this clonotype itself: The target antigen is unknown.

A second PCR, run for 7 to 11 cycles, used a sample-barcoded 5' primer plus a J-beta primer mix. Each CDR3 protein gets one entry after TCRdb re-called the 5' RACE reads with MiXCR. Of hundreds of thousands of distinct CDR3 sequences in the sample, 45% to 65% were seen once. Samples each had at least 5 micrograms of total RNA extracted. V shed 4 bases and J shed 2 bases, with 15 bases lying between them. The CDR3 extends over 15 amino acids. Looked up from germline, CDR1 is SGHRS and CDR2 is YFSETQ. The sequenced material came from blood. The chain joins TRBV5-1 to TRBJ1-2; D not certain. The receptor was derived from a man in his sixties in good health. The chain's CDR3 is CASSLGGILNYGYTF. DNA for the CDR3: TGCGCCAGCAGCCTCGGAGGGATCCTGAACTATGGCTACACCTTC. Looking up the rest from reference TRBV5-1 and TRBJ1-2 gives the full variable domain: KAGVTQTPRYLIKTRGQQVTLSCSPISGHRSVSWYQQTPGQGLQFLFEYFSETQRNKGNFPGRFSGRQFSNSRSEMNVSTLELGDSALYLCASSLGGILNYGYTFGSGTRLTVV.